Following are 14 T cell receptor beta chains from one sample sequenced in a study of human CD8 memory T cell subsets. A UMI-labeled 5' RACE approach was the method that produced the TCR beta libraries. TCRdb derives one entry per CDR3 protein from the 5' RACE reads, leaving out DNA. The sample is made up of approximately 9,400 distinct CDR3 sequences, and the top ten hold 20% to 25% of it. The sample was CD8+ T cells from PBMCs. The origin of the receptors is a human donor in good health.

This rearrangement joins TRBV19 to TRBJ1-1; as DNA is missing, the TRBD1 call by TCRdb cannot be tested. CDR1 LNHDA and CDR2 SQIVND come from the germline V gene (reference sequence). CDR3 length: 14 residues. The CDR3 loop is CASSHGQANTEAFF.

This clonotype is identified as medium-sized from frequency. The chain links TRBV5-1 to TRBJ1-1; no DNA is available, so the TRBD1 call from TCRdb remains unchecked. Looked up from germline, CDR1 is SGHRS and CDR2 is YFSETQ. This CDR3 has 16 amino acids. The CDR3 protein is CASSLVYGGSDTEAFF.

The gene calls are TRBV9 and TRBJ2-7; the D call from TCRdb, TRBD2, cannot be confirmed without DNA. The CDR3 length is 14 residues. Germline CDR1 and CDR2: SGDLS and YYNGEE. The CDR3 here is CASSALLYSYEQYF.

Judged by frequency, this clonotype is large (0.1 to 1%). V is TRBV7-8 and J is TRBJ2-2; TCRdb proposes TRBD1, but this gene call is untestable without DNA. CDR1 is SGHVS and CDR2 is FQNEAQ in the germline V gene. The CDR3 is made up of 14 amino acids. The CDR3: CASSLIPATGELFF.

V and J are TRBV4-1 and TRBJ2-1; TCRdb gives TRBD2 as the D gene, but with no DNA this cannot be confirmed. Germline CDR1 reads MGHRA; CDR2 reads YSYEKL. The CDR3 contains 14 residues. CDR3 in amino acids: CASSQDLSGDEQFF.

This chain links TRBV29-1 with TRBJ2-3; checking the TCRdb D call of TRBD1 is not possible without DNA. CDR1 is SQVTM and CDR2 is ANQGSEA in the germline V gene. The CDR3 runs 15 residues. This CDR3 is CSAGRTGANTDTQYF.

The chain uses TRBV10-1 and TRBJ1-1; TCRdb selects TRBD1, and the lack of DNA leaves this call unchecked. The CDR3 loop spans 15 amino acids. The germline V gene encodes CDR1 WNHNN and CDR2 SYGVQD (reference sequence). The CDR3 region is CASSTRTDRDTEAFF.

The rearrangement links TRBV28 to TRBJ2-1; TCRdb's assignment of TRBD1 cannot be checked, as there is no DNA. Germline CDR1 and CDR2: MDHEN and SYDVKM. The CDR3 runs 15 residues. This CDR3 reads CASSLYRGTDNEQFF.

The chain carries TRBV6-2 or TRBV6-3 and TRBJ1-5; TCRdb returns TRBD1, unconfirmable since there is no DNA. The CDR3 has 14 amino acids. Germline loops: CDR1 MNHEY, CDR2 SVGEGT. The CDR3 reads CASMSGVSNQPQHF.

The rearrangement links TRBV2 to TRBJ2-5; TCRdb's D gene call, TRBD1, goes unchecked for lack of DNA. Germline CDR1 reads SNHLY; CDR2 reads FYNNEI. This CDR3 contains 15 residues. CDR3 residues: CASSDPSGGQETQYF.

V usage is TRBV30 and J usage is TRBJ2-1. The length of the CDR3 is 13 residues. Looked up from germline, CDR1 is GTSNPN and CDR2 is SVGIG (reference sequence). CDR3 amino acids: CAWSVALGNEQFF.

The chain's CDR3 is CASSNFPPHEQFF. The chain joins TRBV6-5 to TRBJ2-1; without DNA, the TCRdb call of TRBD1 cannot be checked. The CDR3 consists of 13 residues. Germline V gene sequence: CDR1 MNHEY, CDR2 SVGAGI.

The genes are TRBV7-9 and TRBJ2-3; no DNA is available, so the TRBD2 call from TCRdb remains unchecked. CDR1 and CDR2 (germline): SEHNR, FQNEAQ (reference sequence). This CDR3 region has 18 residues. The CDR3 spells CASSSLIISGSSTDTQYF.

J is TRBJ2-1 and V is TRBV27; TCRdb selects TRBD1, and the lack of DNA leaves this call unchecked. Germline V gene data show CDR1 as MNHEY and CDR2 as SMNVEV (reference sequence). This CDR3 is built from 18 residues. The CDR3 loop reads CASSLSAGSRVGYNEQFF.